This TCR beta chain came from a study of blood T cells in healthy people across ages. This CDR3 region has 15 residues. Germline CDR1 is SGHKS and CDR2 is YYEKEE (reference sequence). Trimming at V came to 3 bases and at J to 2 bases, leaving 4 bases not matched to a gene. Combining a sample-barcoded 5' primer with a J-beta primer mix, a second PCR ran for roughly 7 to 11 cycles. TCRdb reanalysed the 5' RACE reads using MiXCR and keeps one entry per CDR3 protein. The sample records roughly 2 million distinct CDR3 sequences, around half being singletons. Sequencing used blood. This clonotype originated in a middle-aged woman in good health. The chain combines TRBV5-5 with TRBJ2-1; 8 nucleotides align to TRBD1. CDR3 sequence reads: CASSSQGAPYNEQFF. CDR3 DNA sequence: TGTGCCAGCAGCTCCCAGGGGGCCCCCTACAATGAGCAGTTCTTC.